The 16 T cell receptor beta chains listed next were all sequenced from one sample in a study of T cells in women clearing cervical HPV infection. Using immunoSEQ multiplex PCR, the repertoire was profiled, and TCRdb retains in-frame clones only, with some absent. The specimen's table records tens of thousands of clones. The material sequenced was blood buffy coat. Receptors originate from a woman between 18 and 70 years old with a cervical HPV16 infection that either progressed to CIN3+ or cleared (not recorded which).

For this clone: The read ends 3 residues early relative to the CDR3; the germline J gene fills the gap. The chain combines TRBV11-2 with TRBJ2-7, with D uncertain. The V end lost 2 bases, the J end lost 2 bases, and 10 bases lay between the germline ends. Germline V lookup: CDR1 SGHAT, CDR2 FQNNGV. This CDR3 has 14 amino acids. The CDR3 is CASSLRQAAYEQYF. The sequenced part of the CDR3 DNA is TGTGCCAGCAGCTTACGCCAGGCCGCCTACGAG.

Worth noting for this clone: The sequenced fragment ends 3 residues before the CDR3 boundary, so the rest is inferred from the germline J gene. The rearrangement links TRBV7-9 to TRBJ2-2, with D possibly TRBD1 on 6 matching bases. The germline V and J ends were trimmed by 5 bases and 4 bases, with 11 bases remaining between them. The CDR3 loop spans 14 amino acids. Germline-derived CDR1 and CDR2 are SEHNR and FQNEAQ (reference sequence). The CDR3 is CASSGGPSTGELFF. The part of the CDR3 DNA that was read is TGTGCCAGCAGCGGGGGCCCGAGCACCGGGGAG.

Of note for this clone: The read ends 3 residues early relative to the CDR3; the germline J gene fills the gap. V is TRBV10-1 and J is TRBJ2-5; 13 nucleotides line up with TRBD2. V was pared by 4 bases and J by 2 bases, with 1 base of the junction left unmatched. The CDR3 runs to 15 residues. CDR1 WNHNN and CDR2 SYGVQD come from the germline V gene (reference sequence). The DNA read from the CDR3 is TGCGCCAGCAGTGGGACTAGCGGGGGACAAGAGACC. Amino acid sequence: CASSGTSGGQET. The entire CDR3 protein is CASSGTSGGQETQYF.

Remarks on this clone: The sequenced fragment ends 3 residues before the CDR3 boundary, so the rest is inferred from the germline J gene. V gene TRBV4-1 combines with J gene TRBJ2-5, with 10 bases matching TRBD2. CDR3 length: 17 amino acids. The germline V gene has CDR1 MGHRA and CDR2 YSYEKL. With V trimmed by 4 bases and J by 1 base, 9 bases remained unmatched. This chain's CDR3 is CASSRTSGGGVQETQYF. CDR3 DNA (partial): TGCGCCAGCAGCCGGACTAGCGGAGGTGGGGTCCAAGAGACC.

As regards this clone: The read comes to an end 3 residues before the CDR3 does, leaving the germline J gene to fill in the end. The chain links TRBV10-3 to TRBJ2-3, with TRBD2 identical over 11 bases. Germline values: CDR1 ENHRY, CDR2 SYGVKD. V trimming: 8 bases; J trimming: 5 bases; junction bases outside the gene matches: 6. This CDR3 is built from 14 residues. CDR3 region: CAIQLAGAQDTQYF. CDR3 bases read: TGTGCCATCCAACTAGCGGGAGCTCAAGATACG.

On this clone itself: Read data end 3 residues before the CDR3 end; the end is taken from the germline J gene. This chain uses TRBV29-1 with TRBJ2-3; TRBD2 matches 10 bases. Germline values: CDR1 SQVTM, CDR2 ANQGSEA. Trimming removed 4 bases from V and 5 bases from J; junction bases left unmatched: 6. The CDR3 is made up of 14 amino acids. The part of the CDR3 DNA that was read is TGCAGCGTTGGAGAGACTAGCGGGCGAGATACG. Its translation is CSVGETSGRDT. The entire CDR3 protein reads CSVGETSGRDTQYF.

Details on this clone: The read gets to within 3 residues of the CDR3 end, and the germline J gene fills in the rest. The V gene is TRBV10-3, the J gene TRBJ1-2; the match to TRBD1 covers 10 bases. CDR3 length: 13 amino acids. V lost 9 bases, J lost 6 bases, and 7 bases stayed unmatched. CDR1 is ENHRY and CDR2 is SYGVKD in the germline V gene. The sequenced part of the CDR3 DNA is TGTGCCATTTACCGGGACAGGGGTAATGGC. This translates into CAIYRDRGNG. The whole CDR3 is CAIYRDRGNGYTF.

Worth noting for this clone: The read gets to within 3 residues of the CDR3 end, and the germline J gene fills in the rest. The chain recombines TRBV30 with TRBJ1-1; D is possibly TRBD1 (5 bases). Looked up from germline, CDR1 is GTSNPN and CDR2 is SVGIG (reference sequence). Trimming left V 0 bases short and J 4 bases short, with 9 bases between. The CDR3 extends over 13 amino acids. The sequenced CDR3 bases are TGTGCCTGGAGTGTACGGGGGACCACTGAA. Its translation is CAWSVRGTTE. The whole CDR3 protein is CAWSVRGTTEAFF.

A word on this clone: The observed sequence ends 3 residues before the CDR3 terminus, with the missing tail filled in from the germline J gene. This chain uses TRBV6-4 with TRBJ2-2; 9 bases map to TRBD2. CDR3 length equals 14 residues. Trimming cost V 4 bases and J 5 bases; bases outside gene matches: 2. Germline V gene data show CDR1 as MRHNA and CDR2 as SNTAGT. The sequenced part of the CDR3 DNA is TGTGCCAGCAGTGGACTAGCGGCAACCGGGGAG. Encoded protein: CASSGLAATGE. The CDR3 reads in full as CASSGLAATGELFF.

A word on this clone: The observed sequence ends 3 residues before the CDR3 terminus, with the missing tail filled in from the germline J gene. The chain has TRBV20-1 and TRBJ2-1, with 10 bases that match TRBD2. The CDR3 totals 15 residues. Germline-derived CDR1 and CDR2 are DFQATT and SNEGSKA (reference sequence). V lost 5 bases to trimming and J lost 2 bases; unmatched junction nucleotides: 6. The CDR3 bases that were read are TGCAGTGCTCAAGAGCTAGCGGGAGCCTACAATGAG. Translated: CSAQELAGAYNE. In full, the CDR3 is CSAQELAGAYNEQFF.

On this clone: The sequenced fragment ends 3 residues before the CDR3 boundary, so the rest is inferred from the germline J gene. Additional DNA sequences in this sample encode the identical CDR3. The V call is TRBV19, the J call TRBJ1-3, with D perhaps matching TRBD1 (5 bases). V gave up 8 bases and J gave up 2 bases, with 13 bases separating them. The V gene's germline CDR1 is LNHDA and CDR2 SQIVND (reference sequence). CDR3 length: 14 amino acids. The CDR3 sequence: CASSGVIAGNTIYF. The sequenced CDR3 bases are TGTGCCAGTTCGGGGGTAATAGCTGGAAACACC.

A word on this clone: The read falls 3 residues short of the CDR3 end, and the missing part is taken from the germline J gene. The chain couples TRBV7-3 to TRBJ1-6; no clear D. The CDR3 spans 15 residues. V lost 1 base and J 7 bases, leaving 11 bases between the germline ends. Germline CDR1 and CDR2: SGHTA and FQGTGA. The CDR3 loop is CASSLNRVINSPLHF. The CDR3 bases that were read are TGTGCCAGCAGCTTAAATCGGGTAATCAATTCACCC.

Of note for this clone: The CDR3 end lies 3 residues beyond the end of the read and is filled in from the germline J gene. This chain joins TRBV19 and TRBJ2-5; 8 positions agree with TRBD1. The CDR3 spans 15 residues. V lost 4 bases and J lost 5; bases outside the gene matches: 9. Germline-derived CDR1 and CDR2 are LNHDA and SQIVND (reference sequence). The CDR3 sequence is CASSTITGGLETQYF. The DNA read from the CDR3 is TGTGCCAGTAGTACAATTACAGGGGGGTTGGAGACC.

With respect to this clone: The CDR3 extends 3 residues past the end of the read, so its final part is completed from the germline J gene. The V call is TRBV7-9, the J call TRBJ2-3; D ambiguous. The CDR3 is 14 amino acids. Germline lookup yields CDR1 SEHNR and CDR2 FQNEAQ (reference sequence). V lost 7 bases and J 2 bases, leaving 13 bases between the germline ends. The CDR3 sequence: CASTPRSNTDTQYF. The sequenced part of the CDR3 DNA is TGTGCCAGCACCCCACGGTCAAACACAGATACG.

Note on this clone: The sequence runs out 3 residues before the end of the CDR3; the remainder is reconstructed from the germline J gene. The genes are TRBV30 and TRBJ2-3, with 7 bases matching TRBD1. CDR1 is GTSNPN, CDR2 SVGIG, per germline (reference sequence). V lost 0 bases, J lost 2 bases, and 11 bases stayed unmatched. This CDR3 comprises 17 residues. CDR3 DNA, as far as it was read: TGTGCCTGGAGTGTAAGGGGGACAGTTCGGGACACAGATACG. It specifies CAWSVRGTVRDTDT. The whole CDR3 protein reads CAWSVRGTVRDTDTQYF.

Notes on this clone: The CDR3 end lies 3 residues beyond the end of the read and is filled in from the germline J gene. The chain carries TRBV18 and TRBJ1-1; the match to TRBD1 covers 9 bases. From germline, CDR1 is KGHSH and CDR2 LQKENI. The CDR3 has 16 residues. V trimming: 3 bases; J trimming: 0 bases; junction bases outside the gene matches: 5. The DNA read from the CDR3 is TGTGCCAGCTCACCCGGACAGGGGAACATGAACACTGAA. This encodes CASSPGQGNMNTE. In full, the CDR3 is CASSPGQGNMNTEAFF.